This T cell receptor (beta chain) was sequenced for a study of T cell repertoires in cytomegalovirus infection. Overall study context: A matching HLA type, together with CMV infection, was signaled by public TCR beta signatures.

This CDR3 contains 15 residues. The V gene's germline CDR1 is LGHNA and CDR2 YSLEER. The junction had 6 bases not matched to a gene; V was cut back by 1 base and J by 6 bases. Whole-study results and caveats: The cumulative frequency of public TCR beta families distinguished individuals who carried CMV together with the relevant HLA. In two of eight donors, the top clonotype was HLA-C-restricted CMV-specific.

One entry per CDR3 protein, called by TCRdb with MiXCR from the reads. The sample lists 150,000 to 200,000 distinct CDR3 sequences; about an eighth were seen once. Comments on this clonotype: Its specificity is unknown.

This clonotype was obtained from a human donor in good health (CMV status not recorded). Some clones in this sample may be carry-over from other donors' samples. This chain uses TRBV4-3 with TRBJ1-2, with 9 bases aligning to TRBD1. Specimen: PBMCs. CDR3 protein: CASSQAGGQGNGYTF. Written as DNA, the CDR3 is TGCGCCAGCAGCCAAGCTGGGGGACAGGGTAATGGCTACACCTTC.